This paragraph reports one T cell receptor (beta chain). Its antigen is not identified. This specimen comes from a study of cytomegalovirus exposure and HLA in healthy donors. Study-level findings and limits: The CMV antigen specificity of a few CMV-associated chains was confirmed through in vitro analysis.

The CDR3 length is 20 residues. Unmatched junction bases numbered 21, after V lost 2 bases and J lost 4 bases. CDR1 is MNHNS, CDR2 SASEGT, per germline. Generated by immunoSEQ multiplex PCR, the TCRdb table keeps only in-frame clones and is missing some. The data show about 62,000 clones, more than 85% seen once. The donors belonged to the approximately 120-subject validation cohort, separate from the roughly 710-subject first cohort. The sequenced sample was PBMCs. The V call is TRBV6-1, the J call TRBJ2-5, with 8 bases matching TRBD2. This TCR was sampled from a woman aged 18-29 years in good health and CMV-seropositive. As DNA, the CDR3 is TGTGCCAGCAGTGAATACCTCGGGACTAGTTATTATAAGAGTTCAGAGACCCAGTACTTC. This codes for CASSEYLGTSYYKSSETQYF.